Following are 18 T cell receptor beta chains from one sample sequenced in a study of monozygotic twins with inflammatory bowel disease. For each CDR3 protein, TCRdb gives one entry from its re-call of the 5' RACE reads, without DNA. The sample spans just over 300,000 distinct CDR3 sequences; the ten largest clones claim over 5.5%. What was sequenced was blood. The receptors shown here come from a human donor with ulcerative colitis or Crohn's disease, or a healthy co-twin of an affected twin (not recorded which).

The V gene is TRBV7-2, the J gene TRBJ2-3; no DNA is available, so the TRBD1 call from TCRdb remains unchecked. This CDR3 has 14 residues. Germline values: CDR1 SGHTA, CDR2 FQGNSA. The CDR3 region is CASSFGHNTDTQYF.

This chain links TRBV20-1 with TRBJ2-1; lacking DNA, the TRBD1 call made by TCRdb goes unchecked. This CDR3 contains 14 residues. From germline, CDR1 is DFQATT and CDR2 SNEGSKA (reference sequence). The CDR3 is CSAGKLPGRNEQFF.

This rearrangement joins TRBV5-1 to TRBJ2-1; the D call from TCRdb, TRBD2, cannot be confirmed without DNA. This CDR3 has 15 amino acids. Germline loops: CDR1 SGHRS, CDR2 YFSETQ. CDR3: CASSLWGSGNNEQFF.

The gene calls are TRBV28 and TRBJ2-6. The CDR3 is 15 amino acids. Germline loops: CDR1 MDHEN, CDR2 SYDVKM. This CDR3 is CASTIGGAGANVLTF.

This sequence joins TRBV28 and TRBJ1-2. Germline V lookup: CDR1 MDHEN, CDR2 SYDVKM. This CDR3 comprises 13 residues. CDR3 residues: CASSNSANYGYTF.

The CDR3: CASSQGHRSETQYF. The V gene is TRBV7-2, the J gene TRBJ2-5; TCRdb indicates TRBD1, and absent DNA this call remains unverified. Germline V lookup: CDR1 SGHTA, CDR2 FQGNSA. The CDR3 extends over 14 amino acids.

The chain has TRBV9 and TRBJ2-3; the TCRdb D gene call, TRBD2, has no DNA to confirm it. The CDR3 is made up of 17 amino acids. CDR1 is SGDLS and CDR2 is YYNGEE in the germline V gene. The chain's CDR3 is CASSVGNSGRHTDTQYF.

The J gene is TRBJ1-4, the V gene TRBV28. CDR1 and CDR2 from the germline V gene are MDHEN and SYDVKM. CDR3 length: 13 residues. CDR3 sequence: CASSRAGPSRLFF.

This sequence joins TRBV27 and TRBJ2-6. In germline, CDR1 is MNHEY, CDR2 SMNVEV (reference sequence). The CDR3 totals 15 residues. The CDR3 sequence is CASSLYLSGANVLTF.

J is TRBJ2-7 and V is TRBV10-3; TCRdb lists TRBD2, though no DNA is available to test this call. Germline assignment: CDR1 ENHRY and CDR2 SYGVKD. CDR3 length: 15 residues. The CDR3 sequence is CAISERLSGSYEQYF.

The rearrangement uses TRBV5-4 and TRBJ2-3; as DNA is missing, the TRBD1 call by TCRdb cannot be tested. Germline loops: CDR1 SGHNT, CDR2 YYREEE (reference sequence). This CDR3 region has 14 residues. This CDR3 is CASSSTGEVDTQYF.

This sequence joins TRBV10-3 and TRBJ2-5; there is no DNA to check the TCRdb D call of TRBD2. The CDR3 runs 13 residues. In germline, CDR1 is ENHRY, CDR2 SYGVKD. CDR3 protein: CATRRGSEETQYF.

The chain uses TRBV2 and TRBJ2-3. This CDR3 comprises 13 residues. Germline assignment: CDR1 SNHLY and CDR2 FYNNEI. The CDR3 protein is CASSGGAPDTQYF.

The chain couples TRBV5-1 to TRBJ1-4; TCRdb reports TRBD1, a call that lacks DNA to check it against. Germline-derived CDR1 and CDR2 are SGHRS and YFSETQ. The CDR3 length is 16 residues. Here the CDR3 reads CASSFDRGSTNEKLFF.

The CDR3 region is CASSSQVNTGELFF. The rearrangement links TRBV5-1 to TRBJ2-2; absent DNA, TCRdb's TRBD1 call cannot be checked. The germline V gene encodes CDR1 SGHRS and CDR2 YFSETQ. The CDR3 is 14 residues long.

Here the CDR3 reads CSVVGQRNLLNEQFF. The chain combines TRBV29-1 with TRBJ2-1; the D gene TCRdb calls, TRBD1, cannot be checked with no DNA. CDR3 size: 15 residues. Per the germline V gene, CDR1 is SQVTM and CDR2 is ANQGSEA.

The V call is TRBV7-2, the J call TRBJ2-7; TCRdb's D gene call, TRBD2, goes unchecked for lack of DNA. Per germline, CDR1 SGHTA and CDR2 FQGNSA. The CDR3 consists of 15 residues. The CDR3 sequence is CASSVDYRSTYEQYF.

The chain recombines TRBV12-3 or TRBV12-4 with TRBJ2-7. This CDR3 contains 14 residues. CDR3 sequence: CASSLTPRTYEQYF.